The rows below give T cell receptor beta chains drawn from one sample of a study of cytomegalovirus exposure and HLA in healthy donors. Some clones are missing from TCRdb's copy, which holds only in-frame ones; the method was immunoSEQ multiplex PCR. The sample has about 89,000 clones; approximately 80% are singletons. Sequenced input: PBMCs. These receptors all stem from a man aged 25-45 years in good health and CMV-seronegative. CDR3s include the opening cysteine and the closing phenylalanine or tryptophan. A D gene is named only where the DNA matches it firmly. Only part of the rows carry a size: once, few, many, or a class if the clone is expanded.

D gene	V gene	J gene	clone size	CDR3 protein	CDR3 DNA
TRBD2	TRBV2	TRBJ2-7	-	CASRDKRGGPLEQYF	TGTGCCAGCAGAGATAAGCGGGGGGGCCCCCTCGAGCAGTACTTC
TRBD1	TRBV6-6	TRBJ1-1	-	CASSYGTGVEAFF	TGTGCCAGCAGTTATGGGACAGGGGTGGAAGCTTTCTTT
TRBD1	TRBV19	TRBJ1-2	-	CATGQGQNYGYTF	TGTGCCACCGGACAGGGACAGAACTATGGCTACACCTTC
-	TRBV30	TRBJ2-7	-	CAWSVGGASSYEQYF	TGTGCCTGGAGTGTAGGGGGGGCGAGTTCCTACGAGCAGTACTTC
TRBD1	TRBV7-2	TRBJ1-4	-	CASSWDRGGEKLFF	TGTGCCAGCAGCTGGGACAGGGGAGGCGAAAAACTGTTTTTT
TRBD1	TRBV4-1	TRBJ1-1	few	CASSQDLGQLMNTEAFF	TGCGCCAGCAGCCAAGATCTGGGACAGCTCATGAACACTGAAGCTTTCTTT
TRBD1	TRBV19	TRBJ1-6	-	CASSSGTGAYNSPLHF	TGTGCCAGTAGTTCCGGGACAGGGGCCTATAATTCACCCCTCCACTTT
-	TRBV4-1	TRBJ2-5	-	CASSQLGQGGETQYF	TGCGCCAGCAGCCAACTAGGGCAGGGAGGAGAGACCCAGTACTTC
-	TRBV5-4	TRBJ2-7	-	CASSLAQGTIYEQYF	TGTGCCAGCAGCTTGGCTCAGGGGACAATCTACGAGCAGTACTTC
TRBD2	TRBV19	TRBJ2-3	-	CASSPRLAGKTDTQYF	TGTGCCAGTAGTCCCAGACTAGCGGGTAAGACAGATACGCAGTATTTT
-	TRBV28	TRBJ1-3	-	CASSPPGILGNTIYF	TGTGCCAGCAGTCCTCCCGGGATCCTCGGGAACACCATATATTTT
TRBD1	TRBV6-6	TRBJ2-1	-	CASSPDRGSYNEQFF	TGTGCCAGCAGTCCCGACAGGGGTTCCTACAATGAGCAGTTCTTC
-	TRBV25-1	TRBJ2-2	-	CASTWRMTGELFF	TGTGCCAGCACCTGGAGGATGACCGGGGAGCTGTTTTTT
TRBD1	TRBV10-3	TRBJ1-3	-	CAISESFPGQGGNTIYF	TGTGCCATCAGTGAGTCCTTCCCGGGACAGGGAGGAAACACCATATATTTT
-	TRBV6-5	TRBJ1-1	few	CASRLQGGETEAFF	TGTGCCAGCAGGCTGCAGGGTGGGGAAACTGAAGCTTTCTTT
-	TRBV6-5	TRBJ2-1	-	CASKISPYNEQFF	TGTGCCAGCAAGATAAGCCCCTACAATGAGCAGTTCTTC
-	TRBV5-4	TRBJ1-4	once	CASSDTASTNEKLFF	TGTGCCAGCAGCGACACGGCATCTACTAATGAAAAACTGTTTTTT
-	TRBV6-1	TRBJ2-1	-	CATRAGWGTNEQFF	TGTGCCACCAGGGCAGGGTGGGGTACAAATGAGCAGTTCTTC
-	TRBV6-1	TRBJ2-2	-	CASRSDAVGELFF	TGTGCCAGCAGATCCGACGCGGTCGGGGAGCTGTTTTTT
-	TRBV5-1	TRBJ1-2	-	CASSPVENLNYGYTF	TGCGCCAGCAGCCCGGTAGAGAATCTTAACTATGGCTACACCTTC
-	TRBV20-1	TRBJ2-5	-	CSAPRDETQYF	TGCAGTGCCCCCAGGGATGAGACCCAGTACTTC
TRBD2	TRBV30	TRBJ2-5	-	CAWSVPSGEPWETQYF	TGTGCCTGGAGTGTACCTAGCGGGGAGCCCTGGGAGACCCAGTACTTC
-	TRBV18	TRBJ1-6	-	CASSPEQALNSPLHF	TGTGCCAGCTCACCAGAGCAGGCCTTAAATTCACCCCTCCACTTT
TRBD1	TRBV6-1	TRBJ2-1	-	CASSVQGDEQFF	TGTGCCAGCAGTGTACAGGGGGATGAGCAGTTCTTC
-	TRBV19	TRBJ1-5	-	CGPGSRVASNQPQHF	TGTGGTCCCGGATCGCGGGTCGCGAGCAATCAGCCCCAGCATTTT
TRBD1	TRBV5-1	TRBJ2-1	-	CASSVTGGGLAEQFF	TGCGCCAGCAGCGTGACAGGGGGCGGTTTGGCTGAGCAGTTCTTC
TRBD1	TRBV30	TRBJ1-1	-	CAWSTNRGQGEAFF	TGTGCCTGGAGCACTAACAGGGGGCAGGGGGAAGCTTTCTTT
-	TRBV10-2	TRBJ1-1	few	CASSASPLNTEAFF	TGCGCCAGCAGTGCTAGCCCTTTGAACACTGAAGCTTTCTTT
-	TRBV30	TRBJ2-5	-	CAWMTTAYKETQYF	TGTGCCTGGATGACGACAGCTTACAAAGAGACCCAGTACTTC
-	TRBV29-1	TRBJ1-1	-	CSVVHQGHFEAFF	TGCAGCGTCGTACATCAGGGGCACTTTGAAGCTTTCTTT
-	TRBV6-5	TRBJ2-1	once	CASSSTGTITNEQFF	TGTGCCAGCAGTTCTACCGGGACAATTACCAATGAGCAGTTCTTC
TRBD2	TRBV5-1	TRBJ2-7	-	CASSRSGGAYEQYF	TGCGCCAGCAGCCGTAGCGGGGGGGCCTACGAGCAGTACTTC
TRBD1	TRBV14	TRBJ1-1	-	CASSHLLGQGAGNTEAFF	TGTGCCAGCAGCCACCTCTTAGGACAGGGGGCCGGGAACACTGAAGCTTTCTTT
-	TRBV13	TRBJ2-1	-	CASSLRSAYKQFF	TGTGCCAGCAGCTTGAGGAGCGCCTACAAGCAGTTCTTC
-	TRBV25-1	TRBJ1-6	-	CASSPQILSSYNSPLHF	TGTGCCAGCAGTCCTCAAATACTTAGCTCCTATAATTCACCCCTCCACTTT
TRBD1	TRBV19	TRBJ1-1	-	CASSIGPGQSEAFF	TGTGCCAGTAGTATAGGTCCGGGACAGAGTGAAGCTTTCTTT
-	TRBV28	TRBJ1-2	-	CASTPTGTLYGYTF	TGTGCCAGCACTCCTACTGGGACACTATATGGCTACACCTTC
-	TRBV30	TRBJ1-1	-	CAWSALEEAFF	TGTGCCTGGAGTGCCTTAGAGGAAGCTTTCTTT
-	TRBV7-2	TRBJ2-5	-	CASSLGGSQETQYF	TGTGCCAGCAGCTTAGGGGGCAGCCAAGAGACCCAGTACTTC
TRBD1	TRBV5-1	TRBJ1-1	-	CASSSRPGQGATNTEAFF	TGCGCCAGCAGTTCACGACCGGGACAGGGGGCTACGAACACTGAAGCTTTCTTT
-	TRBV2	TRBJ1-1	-	CASSSSRVATEAFF	TGTGCCAGCAGTTCGTCGAGGGTAGCGACTGAAGCTTTCTTT
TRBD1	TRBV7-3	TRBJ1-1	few	CASSLQGGVTEAFF	TGTGCCAGCAGCTTACAGGGGGGTGTCACTGAAGCTTTCTTT
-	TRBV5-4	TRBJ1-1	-	CASSMGIRGEAFF	TGTGCCAGCAGCATGGGGATTCGGGGGGAAGCTTTCTTT
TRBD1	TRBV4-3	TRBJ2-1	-	CASSQFGTGVGNEQFF	TGCGCCAGCAGCCAATTTGGGACAGGGGTAGGCAATGAGCAGTTCTTC
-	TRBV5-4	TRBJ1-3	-	CASRDQGRISGNTIYF	TGTGCCAGCAGGGACCAGGGGCGAATCTCTGGAAACACCATATATTTT
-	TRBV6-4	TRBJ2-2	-	CASRKQTNTGELFF	TGTGCCAGCCGAAAACAGACGAACACCGGGGAGCTGTTTTTT
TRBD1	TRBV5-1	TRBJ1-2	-	CASSLESGGGYTF	TGCGCCAGCAGCTTGGAGTCAGGGGGTGGCTACACCTTC
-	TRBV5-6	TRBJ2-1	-	CASSLESGPSMGREQFF	TGTGCCAGCAGCTTGGAATCGGGTCCATCAATGGGTAGGGAGCAGTTCTTC
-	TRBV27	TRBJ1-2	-	CASSITKGLDGYTF	TGTGCCAGCAGTATTACCAAGGGGTTGGATGGCTACACCTTC
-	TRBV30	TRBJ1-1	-	CAWRPRTLEAFF	TGTGCCTGGAGGCCACGGACACTTGAAGCTTTCTTT
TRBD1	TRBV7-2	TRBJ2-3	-	CASSSQGAADTQYF	TGTGCCAGCAGCTCACAGGGGGCGGCAGATACGCAGTATTTT
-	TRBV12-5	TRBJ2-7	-	CASGSPQAGEQYF	TGTGCTAGTGGTTCCCCCCAGGCGGGAGAGCAGTACTTC